Below are 18 T cell receptor beta chains sequenced from a single sample in a study of shared clonotypes between healthy human individuals. Assay: immunoSEQ multiplex PCR; the TCRdb copy retains only in-frame clones and omits some. Among around 1 million clones listed, around three quarters were seen once. Input material: memory CD4+ T cells sorted from blood. The subset here: CD45RA-negative fraction. These receptors all come from a man younger than 35 in good health.

The CDR3 is CASSLLAGAGGNQPQHF. The DNA for the CDR3 is TGTGCCAGCAGCTTACTGGCTGGGGCCGGGGGCAATCAGCCCCAGCATTTT. The chain uses TRBV7-2 and TRBJ1-5; D might be TRBD1 (5 bases). The CDR3 length is 17 residues. V lost 2 bases to trimming and J lost 2 bases, with 16 bases between them. Germline assignment: CDR1 SGHTA and CDR2 FQGNSA.

The CDR3 sequence is CASSLGTSVSYEQYF. The DNA for the CDR3 is TGTGCCAGCAGCTTAGGGACTAGCGTATCCTACGAGCAGTACTTC. The chain is built from TRBV11-2 and TRBJ2-7, with 9 bases fitting TRBD2. CDR3 length: 15 residues. Germline loops: CDR1 SGHAT, CDR2 FQNNGV. The J segment lost 1 base and the V segment lost 1 base, leaving 2 bases of the junction unmatched.

This clone came up once. The CDR3 DNA is TGTGCCAGCAGTGGCGGGGGGCTCAGTGGCAATCAGCCCCAGCATTTT. Protein product: CASSGGGLSGNQPQHF. The genes are TRBV2 and TRBJ1-5, with D possibly being TRBD1 (6 bases). Looked up from germline, CDR1 is SNHLY and CDR2 is FYNNEI. The CDR3 has 16 amino acids. The V end was cut by 4 bases, the J end by 2 bases, with 15 bases between. The whole variable domain, filled in from reference TRBV2 and TRBJ1-5, reads EPEVTQTPSHQVTQMGQEVILRCVPISNHLYFYWYRQILGQKVEFLVSFYNNEISEKSEIFDDQFSVERPDGSNFTLKIRSTKLEDSAMYFCASSGGGLSGNQPQHFGDGTRLSIL.

V is TRBV7-2 and J is TRBJ2-5, with TRBD1 as a possible D gene (5 bases). The CDR3 is made up of 12 amino acids. In germline, CDR1 is SGHTA, CDR2 FQGNSA. The V and J ends lost 1 base and 8 bases respectively, with 8 bases between them. DNA of the CDR3: TGTGCCAGCAGCTTAGATAGGGGAACCCAGTACTTC. Translation gives CASSLDRGTQYF.

About this clone itself: The sample carries other DNA sequences with the same CDR3. The J gene is TRBJ2-7, the V gene TRBV7-9; D is unresolved. Trimming cost V 0 bases and J 3 bases, with 6 bases left between them. From germline, CDR1 is SEHNR and CDR2 FQNEAQ (reference sequence). The CDR3 spans 13 residues. This chain's CDR3 is CASSLAVSYEQYF. The CDR3 DNA follows: TGTGCCAGCAGCTTAGCCGTGAGCTACGAGCAGTACTTC.

The chain employs TRBV30 and TRBJ1-5, with D uncertain. The V end lost 2 bases, the J end lost 4 bases, and 9 bases lay between the germline ends. The germline V gene has CDR1 GTSNPN and CDR2 SVGIG (reference sequence). This CDR3 is 13 amino acids long. In nucleotides, the CDR3 is TGTGCCTGGAGTTCTATAGTAAATCAGCCCCAGCATTTT. Protein sequence: CAWSSIVNQPQHF.

The chain carries TRBV19 and TRBJ2-2; 8 bases map to TRBD1. After removal of 9 bases from V and 2 bases from J, the junction contained 5 bases not matched to a gene. The CDR3 length is 14 residues. In germline, CDR1 is LNHDA, CDR2 SQIVND (reference sequence). CDR3 bases: TGTGCCAGCGGACAGGGCTTAAACACCGGGGAGCTGTTTTTT. It yields the protein CASGQGLNTGELFF.

The chain uses TRBV19 and TRBJ1-1; D is ambiguous. The ends were cut back, 6 bases at V and 4 bases at J, with 12 bases in the middle. Per germline, CDR1 LNHDA and CDR2 SQIVND (reference sequence). The CDR3 has 13 residues. CDR3 residues: CASRSGLGTEAFF. The CDR3 DNA follows: TGTGCCAGTAGATCGGGTCTTGGCACTGAAGCTTTCTTT.

The J gene is TRBJ1-6, the V gene TRBV7-2; D unclear. The CDR3 is 13 residues long. Trimming took 1 base from V and 5 from J, leaving 3 bases between them. The germline V gene has CDR1 SGHTA and CDR2 FQGNSA. The CDR3, as DNA: TGTGCCAGCAGCTTAGGACATAATTCACCCCTCCACTTT. It translates to CASSLGHNSPLHF.

V usage is TRBV2 and J usage is TRBJ1-2, with no clear D. CDR1 and CDR2 from the germline V gene are SNHLY and FYNNEI. This CDR3 is 12 amino acids long. The V end lost 7 bases, the J end lost 8 bases, and 14 bases lay between the germline ends. CDR3 coding DNA: TGTGCCAGCAAAATAGTAGTAGAGGGCTACACCTTC. It encodes CASKIVVEGYTF.

This sequence joins TRBV4-1 and TRBJ1-2; 7 bases map to TRBD1. Trimming cost V 0 bases and J 6 bases; bases outside gene matches: 4. The germline V gene encodes CDR1 MGHRA and CDR2 YSYEKL. The CDR3 covers 14 residues. CDR3 in DNA: TGCGCCAGCAGCCAAGAGGAAGGGGGCAATGGCTACACCTTC. As protein: CASSQEEGGNGYTF.

DNA for the CDR3: TGTGCCAGCAGCTTAGGCCTCGAGCAGTACTTC. It yields the protein CASSLGLEQYF. V and J are TRBV13 and TRBJ2-7; D gene ambiguous. The CDR3 totals 11 residues. V was cut by 0 bases and J by 6 bases, with 3 bases left in between. From germline, CDR1 is PRHDT and CDR2 FYEKMQ (reference sequence).

The V gene is TRBV6-6, the J gene TRBJ1-2; 8 bases map to TRBD1. This CDR3 is 16 amino acids long. Germline-derived CDR1 and CDR2 are MNHNY and SVGAGI (reference sequence). The V gene end was trimmed by 0 bases and the J gene end by 8 bases; junction bases not matched to a gene: 11. The chain's CDR3 is CASSYSGPGGVGGYTF. The CDR3 DNA sequence: TGTGCCAGCAGTTACTCCGGTCCAGGGGGCGTTGGGGGCTACACCTTC.

The V call is TRBV28, the J call TRBJ1-6, with unresolved D. V lost 3 bases to trimming and J lost 10 bases, with 22 bases between them. The CDR3 extends over 17 amino acids. The germline CDR1 and CDR2 sequences are MDHEN and SYDVKM. CDR3 region: CASSFSGRIKLGSPLHF. The CDR3 DNA follows: TGTGCCAGCAGTTTTAGCGGGAGGATCAAACTTGGGTCACCCCTCCACTTT.

This clone was observed a handful of times. This chain connects TRBV6-6 to TRBJ1-1, with a tentative D call TRBD1 (5 bases). V was trimmed by 6 bases and J by 1 base, leaving 12 bases between them. The CDR3 is made up of 14 amino acids. Germline V gene sequence: CDR1 MNHNY, CDR2 SVGAGI (reference sequence). CDR3 residues: CASRIDRQNTEAFF. The CDR3, as DNA: TGTGCCAGCAGAATCGACAGACAGAACACTGAAGCTTTCTTT.

This chain joins TRBV18 and TRBJ2-1; D possibly corresponds to TRBD2 (5 bases). This CDR3 has 14 residues. The V and J ends lost 8 bases and 5 bases respectively, with 16 bases between them. Germline V gene lookup returns CDR1 KGHSH and CDR2 LQKENI. CDR3 bases: TGTGCCAGCGCAGGACTGAGCCGGGACAATGAGCAGTTCTTC. Protein sequence: CASAGLSRDNEQFF.

V gene TRBV27 combines with J gene TRBJ2-3, with D perhaps TRBD2 (6 bases). This CDR3 has 12 amino acids. The V gene's germline CDR1 is MNHEY and CDR2 SMNVEV (reference sequence). V was shortened by 10 bases and J by 2 bases, with 10 bases between the two germline ends. The chain's CDR3 is CATRDFTDTQYF. The CDR3 nucleotides read TGTGCCACCCGGGACTTCACAGATACGCAGTATTTT.

Concerning this clone: Other DNA variants within this sample encode the same CDR3. This rearrangement joins TRBV4-2 to TRBJ2-6, with unresolved D. The germline V gene encodes CDR1 LGHNA and CDR2 YNFKEQ. The CDR3 spans 16 residues. Trimming cost V 0 bases and J 0 bases, with 6 bases left between them. The CDR3 region has the DNA TGTGCCAGCAGCCAAGACAGAAGCTCTGGGGCCAACGTCCTGACTTTC. Its translation: CASSQDRSSGANVLTF.